These T cell receptor beta chains were read from a single sample in a study of cytotoxic CD8 clonotypes in ibrutinib-treated CLL. Profiled with immunoSEQ multiplex PCR; TCRdb holds only in-frame clones, not every one. The data contain about 140,000 clones, 60% to 85% of them seen just once; the ten biggest clones take up 25% to 30%. Here the sequenced sample was PBMCs, taken after 12 months of ibrutinib treatment. The receptors here all came from a human donor with chronic lymphocytic leukemia. The CDR3 runs from the conserved cysteine through the conserved F or W. The D gene is left open where the match is weak. A row's size may be missing; if present it is once, few, many or a size class.

length,D,size,V,CDR3
15,.,few,TRBV19,CASSEWAFSGQPQHF
13,.,.,TRBV28,CASIEGAKNIQYF
14,TRBD2,.,TRBV28,CASSISGGTDTQYF
16,TRBD2,.,TRBV5-1,CASSRTSGGAGETQYF
18,TRBD1,.,TRBV27,CASSLSGQGAVGANVLTF
14,.,.,TRBV28,CASTLSGGPYEQYF
16,.,.,TRBV18,CASSFEEGASTGELFF
15,TRBD2,.,TRBV14,CASSRTSGMVGEQFF
14,TRBD2,once,TRBV7-2,CASNRGRGTDTQYF
12,.,.,TRBV7-2,CASSLDMAEAFF
15,.,once,TRBV5-1,CASRTGHPLNYGYTF
15,.,.,TRBV27,CASSPWILSTDTQYF
12,.,few,TRBV2,CASLGDSYEQYF
13,TRBD2,.,TRBV28,CASSLAGGSIQYF
14,.,.,TRBV7-2,CASSEQGLSYEQYF
14,.,.,TRBV9,CASSVEGPGNTIYF
16,.,once,TRBV5-6,CASSSSPETATYEQYF
15,TRBD1,few,TRBV6-1,CASIELYRGPYGYTF
16,TRBD2,.,TRBV6-5,CASSYASTGTSGEQYF
12,.,.,TRBV10-2,CASRGQPYEQYF
14,.,.,TRBV18,CASSPPGDPMGYTF
15,.,once,TRBV14,CASSKGYYSYNEQFF
14,.,.,TRBV19,CASSWGQDYNEQFF
14,TRBD1,few,TRBV7-2,CASSFGQGGGKLFF
15,.,.,TRBV5-1,CASSGAPGIQETQYF
16,.,.,TRBV10-2,CASSESWASLSYEQYF
14,.,.,TRBV5-1,CASSGGSNTGELFF
13,.,.,TRBV13,CASSLVAGNTIYF
13,.,.,TRBV7-3,CASSFRVNTEAFF
17,.,.,TRBV15,CATSTRDGSLGYNEQFF
13,.,.,TRBV27,CASSWTDNSPLHF
16,TRBD2,.,TRBV4-1,CASSQGLAGIYNEQFF
14,.,.,TRBV11-3,CASSLDRLNYGYTF
16,TRBD2,.,TRBV7-8,CASSLDESGGKSEQFF
11,.,.,TRBV18,CASSPQTTQYF
12,.,few,TRBV9,CASSVVRTEAFF
17,TRBD2,.,TRBV4-2,CASSPGGSGGARDTQYF
12,.,once,TRBV19,CASRMLGWPQHF
15,TRBD2,.,TRBV10-3,CASGGLAGPTGEQYF
13,TRBD1,.,TRBV19,CASSRQGQYEQYF
16,.,.,TRBV6-5,CASSYGTPMPYNEQFF
15,.,.,TRBV19,CASSWIVGSSYEQYF
13,.,.,TRBV14,CASSQTETGLAFF
12,.,many,TRBV6-6,CASSYSAGTYTF
14,.,.,TRBV5-1,CASSLGLLSYEQYF
15,TRBD1,.,TRBV7-9,CASDSGGQGFYEQYF
16,.,.,TRBV18,CASSPPNLAMNTEAFF
12,.,.,TRBV19,CASSIPIRGYTF
15,.,.,TRBV30,CAWEQDSVQSGELFF